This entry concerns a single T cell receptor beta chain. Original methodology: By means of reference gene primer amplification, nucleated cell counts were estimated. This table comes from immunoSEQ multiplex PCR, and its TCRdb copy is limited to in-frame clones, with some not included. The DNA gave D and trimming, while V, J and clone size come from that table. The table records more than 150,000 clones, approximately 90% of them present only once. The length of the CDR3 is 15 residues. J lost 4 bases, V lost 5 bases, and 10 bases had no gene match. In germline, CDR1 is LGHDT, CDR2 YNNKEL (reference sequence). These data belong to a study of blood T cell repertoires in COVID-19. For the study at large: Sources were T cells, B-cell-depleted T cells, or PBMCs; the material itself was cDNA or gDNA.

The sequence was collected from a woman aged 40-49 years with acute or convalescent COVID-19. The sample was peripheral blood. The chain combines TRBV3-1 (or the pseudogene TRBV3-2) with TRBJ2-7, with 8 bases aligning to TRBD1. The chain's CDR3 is CASSSGTGGGYEQYF. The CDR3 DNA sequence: TGTGCCAGCAGCTCCGGGACAGGAGGAGGATACGAGCAGTACTTC.